This TCR beta chain came from a study of read filtering for tumor transcriptome and immune sequencing. Ten or more counts support this clonotype. The target antigen is unknown. From around 440 ng of RNA, a library with molecular barcoded alpha/delta and beta/gamma adaptors was made. TCRdb passed the reads through MiXCR, listing each CDR3 protein once. Here the sample spans 39,000 or so distinct CDR3 sequences, 13% being singletons. The germline V gene has CDR1 DFQATT and CDR2 SNEGSKA (reference sequence). The CDR3 contains 15 residues. V was trimmed by 0 bases and J by 1 base, leaving 11 bases between them. Study observations and caveats: The CD138-negative fraction was mixed bone marrow immune cells, not pure T cells.

The V call is TRBV20-1, the J call TRBJ2-3, with a tentative D call TRBD2 (7 bases). Sequences were obtained from a population of CD138-negative cells sorted from bone marrow. The clonotype was recovered from a donor older than 35 with multiple myeloma. The CDR3 DNA reads as TGCAGTGCTAGAGACGGGGGGCTAGGCACAGATACGCAGTATTTT. Translating it yields CSARDGGLGTDTQYF.